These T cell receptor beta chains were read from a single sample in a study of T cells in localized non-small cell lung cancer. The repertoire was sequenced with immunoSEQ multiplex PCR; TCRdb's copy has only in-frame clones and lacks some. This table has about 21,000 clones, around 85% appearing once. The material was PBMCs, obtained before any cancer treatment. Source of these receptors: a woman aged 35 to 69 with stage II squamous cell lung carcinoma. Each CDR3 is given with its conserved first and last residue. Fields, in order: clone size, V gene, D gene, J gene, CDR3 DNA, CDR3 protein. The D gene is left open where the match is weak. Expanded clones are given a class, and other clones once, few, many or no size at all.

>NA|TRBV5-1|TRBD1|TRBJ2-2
TGCGCCAGCAGCTTTGGACAGGGGGGCACCGGGGAGCTGTTTTTT
CASSFGQGGTGELFF
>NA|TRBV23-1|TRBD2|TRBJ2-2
TGCGCCAGCACCTCCGGCTGTGGGAGGGCCGACGGAACCGGGGAGCTGTTTTTT
CASTSGCGRADGTGELFF
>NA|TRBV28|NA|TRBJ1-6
TGTGCCAGCCGGCCTCAGGATTATAATTCACCCCTCCACTTT
CASRPQDYNSPLHF
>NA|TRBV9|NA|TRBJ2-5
TGTGCCAGCAGCGTAGGCCAGGGGGAGACCCAGTACTTC
CASSVGQGETQYF
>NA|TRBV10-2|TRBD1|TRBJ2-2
TGCGCCAGCAGTGACCAGAGGGGACAGGGGGTCGGGGAGCTGTTTTTT
CASSDQRGQGVGELFF
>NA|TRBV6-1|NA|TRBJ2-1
TGTGCCAGCAGTTTTGGACCGCTTAATGAGCAGTTCTTC
CASSFGPLNEQFF
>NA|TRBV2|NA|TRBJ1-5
TGTGCCAGCAGCGTCGGGGGGGCACGTGGTCAGCCCCAGCATTTT
CASSVGGARGQPQHF
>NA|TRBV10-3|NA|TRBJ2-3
TGTGCCATCAGGGCCCAGGAGGGGAGACGCACTAATACGCAGTATTTT
CAIRAQEGRRTNTQYF
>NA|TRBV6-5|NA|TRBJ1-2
TGTGCCACCAGGTCTGACTATGGCTACACCTTC
CATRSDYGYTF
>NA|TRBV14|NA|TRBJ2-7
TGTGCCAGCAGCCAAGTTCGACGGAATTACGAGCAGTACTTC
CASSQVRRNYEQYF
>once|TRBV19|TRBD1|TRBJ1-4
TGTGCCAGTAGTATTGGGACAGCTTCAACTAATGAAAAACTGTTTTTT
CASSIGTASTNEKLFF
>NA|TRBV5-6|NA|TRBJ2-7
TGTGCCAGCAAAGGGAGAGGGGAGTCCCACGAGCAGTACTTC
CASKGRGESHEQYF
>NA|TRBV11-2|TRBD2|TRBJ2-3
TGTGCCAGCAGCTTCCTAGCGGGGCCTAGCACAGATACGCAGTATTTT
CASSFLAGPSTDTQYF
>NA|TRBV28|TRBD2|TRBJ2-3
TGTGCCAGCAGCCCGAGCGGGAGAGGCGGAGATACGCAGTATTTT
CASSPSGRGGDTQYF
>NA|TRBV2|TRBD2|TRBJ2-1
TGTGCCAGCAAGGCTAGCGGGAGCTACAATGAGCAGTTCTTC
CASKASGSYNEQFF
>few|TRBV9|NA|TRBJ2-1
TGTGCCAGCAGCGTAGGATACAATGAGCAGTTCTTC
CASSVGYNEQFF
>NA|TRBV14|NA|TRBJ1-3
TGTGCCAGCAGCCTCCGATCCTCTGGAAACACCATATATTTT
CASSLRSSGNTIYF
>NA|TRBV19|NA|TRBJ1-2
TGTGCCAGTAGTATATACGGGGACTATGGCTACACCTTC
CASSIYGDYGYTF
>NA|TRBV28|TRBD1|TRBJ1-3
TGTGCCAGCAGTTACAGGGGATACGGAAACACCATATATTTT
CASSYRGYGNTIYF
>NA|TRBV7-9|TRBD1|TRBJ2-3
TGTGCCAGCAGCAGTAGAGGGGGCGCCGATACGCAGTATTTT
CASSSRGGADTQYF
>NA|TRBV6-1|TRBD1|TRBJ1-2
TGTGCCAGCAGTACGACAGGGGGAAAGGTAGTCTACACCTTC
CASSTTGGKVVYTF
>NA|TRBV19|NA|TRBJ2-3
TGTGCCAGTAGTGCTGGCACAGATACGCAGTATTTT
CASSAGTDTQYF
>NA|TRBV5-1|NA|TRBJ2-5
TGCGCCAGCAGCCAAGGGGGGGTCCCCCAAGAGACCCAGTACTTC
CASSQGGVPQETQYF
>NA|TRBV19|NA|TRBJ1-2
TGTGCCAGTAGTATAAGGGCACAGGGACGCGTCTACACCTTC
CASSIRAQGRVYTF